This T cell receptor (beta chain) is from a study of cytotoxic CD8 clonotypes in ibrutinib-treated CLL. Study context: Samples averaged about 260,000 productive templates and 90,000 to 100,000 productive rearrangements.

A word on this clone: Its matching antigen is unknown.

Study conclusions and caveats: Clonality, elevated at ibrutinib response, dropped back toward baseline at progression. Under therapy, public clonotypes either contracted or stayed stable, and they were uncommon.

The assay was immunoSEQ multiplex PCR, and TCRdb's table has in-frame clones only and misses some. This sample yields about 70,000 clones, of which about nine tenths are seen a single time; 3.1% belongs to the top ten. This sequence originates from a human donor with chronic lymphocytic leukemia. The material sequenced was PBMCs, taken after 12 months of ibrutinib treatment.

The CDR3 sequence is CASSPGIFVDLVAQYF. Written as DNA, the CDR3 is TGTGCCAGCAGCCCGGGGATCTTCGTGGACTTAGTGGCCCAGTACTTC. The chain carries TRBV7-6 and TRBJ2-5; tentatively, D is TRBD2 (5 bases). Trimming pared 5 bases from V and 9 bases from J, leaving 25 bases between. This CDR3 comprises 16 residues. CDR1 and CDR2 from the germline V gene are SGHVS and FNYEAQ.